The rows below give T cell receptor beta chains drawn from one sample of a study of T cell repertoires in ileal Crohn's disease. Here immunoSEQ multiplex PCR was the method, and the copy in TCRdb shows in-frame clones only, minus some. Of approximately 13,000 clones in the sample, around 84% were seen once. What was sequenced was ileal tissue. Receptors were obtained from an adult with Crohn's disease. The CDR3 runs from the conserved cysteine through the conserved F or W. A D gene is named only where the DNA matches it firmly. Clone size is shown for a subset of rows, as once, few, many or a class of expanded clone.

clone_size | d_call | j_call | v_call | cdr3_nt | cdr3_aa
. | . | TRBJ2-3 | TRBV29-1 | TGCAGCGTTGGACGGACGGGACAAGTCACAGATACGCAGTATTTT | CSVGRTGQVTDTQYF
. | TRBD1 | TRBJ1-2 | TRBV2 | TGTGCCAGCAGGGGGACAGCAACTAACTATGGCTACACCTTC | CASRGTATNYGYTF
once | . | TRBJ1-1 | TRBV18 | TGTGCCAGCTCACCCTCCCGGACAGAGAACACTGAAGCTTTCTTT | CASSPSRTENTEAFF
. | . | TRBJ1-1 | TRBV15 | TGTGCCACCAGCAGAGAGGGGGCGGGCACTGAAGCTTTCTTT | CATSREGAGTEAFF
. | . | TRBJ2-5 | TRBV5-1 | TGCGCCAGCAGCTTGGACGAGGGTCAAGAGACCCAGTACTTC | CASSLDEGQETQYF
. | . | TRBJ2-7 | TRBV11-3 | TGTGCCAGCAGCTTAGACAGCGGTTACGAGCAGTACTTC | CASSLDSGYEQYF
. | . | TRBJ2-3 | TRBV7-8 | TGTGCCAGCAGCCTGGGGCGGCGGACAGATACGCAGTATTTT | CASSLGRRTDTQYF
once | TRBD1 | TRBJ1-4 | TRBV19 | TGTGCCAGTAGTACCGGTACAGGGGGTAATGAAAAACTGTTTTTT | CASSTGTGGNEKLFF
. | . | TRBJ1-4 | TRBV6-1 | TGTGCCAGCAGTGGGTGGGGGGAACTGTTTTTT | CASSGWGELFF
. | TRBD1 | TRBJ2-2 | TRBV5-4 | TGTGCCAGCAGCCGCGAGAAGGGACAGGGGAACACCGGGGAGCTGTTTTTT | CASSREKGQGNTGELFF
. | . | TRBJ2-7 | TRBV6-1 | TGTGCCAGCAGTGCGGGGGAAACCTACGAGCAGTACTTC | CASSAGETYEQYF
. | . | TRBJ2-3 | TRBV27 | TGTGCCAGCAGTTTAGCGGCAGGGCCTAGCACAGATACGCAGTATTTT | CASSLAAGPSTDTQYF
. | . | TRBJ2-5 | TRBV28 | TGTGCCAGCAGTACTAGAGCTAGTGGACAAGAGACCCAGTACTTC | CASSTRASGQETQYF
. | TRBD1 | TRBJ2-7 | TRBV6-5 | TGTGCCAGCAGCTCCAAACAGGGGGAGCAGTACTTC | CASSSKQGEQYF
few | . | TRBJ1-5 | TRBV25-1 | TGTGCCAGCAGTGATGCGGGGCCGCATCAGCCCCAGCATTTT | CASSDAGPHQPQHF
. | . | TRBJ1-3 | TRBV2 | TGTGCCAGTTCGGGAGGAAACACCATATATTTT | CASSGGNTIYF
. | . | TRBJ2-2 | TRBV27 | TGTGCCAGCAGTTTCTCAGTCACCGGGGAGCTGTTTTTT | CASSFSVTGELFF
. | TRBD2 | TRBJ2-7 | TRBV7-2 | TGTGCCAGCAGCCTAGCGGGGGGTAGCTCCTACGAGCAGTACTTC | CASSLAGGSSYEQYF
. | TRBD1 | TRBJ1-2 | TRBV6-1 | TGTGCCAGCAGTGATGGGACAGTAGGAGGCTACACCTTC | CASSDGTVGGYTF
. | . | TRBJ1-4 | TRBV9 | TGTGCCAGCAGCTTTCGGGGGGACACTAATGAAAAACTGTTTTTT | CASSFRGDTNEKLFF
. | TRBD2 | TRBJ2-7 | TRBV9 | TGTGCCAGCAGCCCGACTAGCGGGGGTAGCGAGCAGTACTTC | CASSPTSGGSEQYF
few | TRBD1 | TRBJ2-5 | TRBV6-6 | TGTGCCAGCAGTTACCCCATGGACAGGGGGCAAGAGACCCAGTACTTC | CASSYPMDRGQETQYF
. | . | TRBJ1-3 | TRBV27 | TGTGCCAGCAGCGCAGCTGCGGGGGGGCTCGGAAACACCATATATTTT | CASSAAAGGLGNTIYF
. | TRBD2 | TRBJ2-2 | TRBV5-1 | TGCGCCAGTAGCTTGGTCCCGACTAGCGGGGGGGCTAACACCGGGGAGCTGTTTTTT | CASSLVPTSGGANTGELFF
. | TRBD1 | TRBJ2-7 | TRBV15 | TGTGCCACCAGCAGATCACAGGGGATCGGGCAGTACTTC | CATSRSQGIGQYF
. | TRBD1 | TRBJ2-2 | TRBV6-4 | TGTGCCAACCAGAAGAGGAGGACAGGGACGAACACCGGGGAGCTGTTTTTT | CANQKRRTGTNTGELFF
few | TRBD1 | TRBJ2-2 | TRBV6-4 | TGTGCCAGCAGGCAGGGGGCCTGGGAGCTGTTTTTT | CASRQGAWELFF
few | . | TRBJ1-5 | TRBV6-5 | TGTGCCAGCAGTAAGGCTTCAGGGGACAATCAGCCCCAGCATTTT | CASSKASGDNQPQHF
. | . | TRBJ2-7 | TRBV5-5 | TGTGCCAGCAGCTTGGCGTGGGGGGGCAGAAGGGACCAATACGAGCAGTACTTC | CASSLAWGGRRDQYEQYF
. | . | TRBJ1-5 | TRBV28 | TGTGCCAGCAGCCAGATACGTGACAATCAGCCCCAGCATTTT | CASSQIRDNQPQHF
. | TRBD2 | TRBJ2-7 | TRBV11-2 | TGTGCCAGCAGCTTGTCTAGCGGGAGGCTCGGTTCCTACGAGCAGTACTTC | CASSLSSGRLGSYEQYF
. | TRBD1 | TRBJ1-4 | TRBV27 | TGTGCCAGCAGTTTTGGACAGGTTAATGAAAAACTGTTTTTT | CASSFGQVNEKLFF
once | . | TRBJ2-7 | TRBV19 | TGTGCCAGTAGTATGTTCGACGAGCAGTACTTC | CASSMFDEQYF
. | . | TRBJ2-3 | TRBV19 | TGTGCCAGTAGGGAGGACCCGGGCACAGATACGCAGTATTTT | CASREDPGTDTQYF
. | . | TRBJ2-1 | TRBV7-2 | TGTGCCAGCAGCTTATCCCTGGGCGGGCCCAGCTCCTACAATGAGCAGTTCTTC | CASSLSLGGPSSYNEQFF
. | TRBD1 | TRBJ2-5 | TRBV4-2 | TGTGCCAGCACTAAGAGGGCAGGGGGTGGTGAAGAGACCCAGTACTTC | CASTKRAGGGEETQYF
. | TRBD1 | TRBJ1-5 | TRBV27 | TGTGCCAGCGGGACGGGACAGGGTTTTGGTCAGCCCCAGCATTTT | CASGTGQGFGQPQHF
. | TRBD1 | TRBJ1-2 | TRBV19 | TGTGCCACCGCTCAGACAGGGGGCTATGGCTACACCTTC | CATAQTGGYGYTF
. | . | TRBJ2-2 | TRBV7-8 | TGTGCCGGGGGCGCGGGAGCGGACGGCGGGGAGCTGTTTTTT | CAGGAGADGGELFF
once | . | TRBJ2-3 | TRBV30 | TGTGCCTGGAGGATGGTCCAGACAGATACGCAGTATTTT | CAWRMVQTDTQYF
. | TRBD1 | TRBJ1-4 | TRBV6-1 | TGTGCCAGCACTGGACAGGCTACTACTCTACAACTGTTTTTT | CASTGQATTLQLFF
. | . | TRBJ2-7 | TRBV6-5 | TGTGCCAGCAGTTACGGTGATAGCCATCCTTACGAGCAGTACTTC | CASSYGDSHPYEQYF
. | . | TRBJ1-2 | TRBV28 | TGTGCCAGCAGTTTGGATGGATTCGGAGCTAACTATGGCTACACCTTC | CASSLDGFGANYGYTF
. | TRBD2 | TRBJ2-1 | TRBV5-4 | TGTGCCAGCAGCTTTAGTTTAGCGGGACGTAACTCCTACAATGAGCAGTTCTTC | CASSFSLAGRNSYNEQFF
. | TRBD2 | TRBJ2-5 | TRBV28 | TGTGCCAGCAGAGACCGTAGCGGGGGGGCCTTGGAGACCCAGTACTTC | CASRDRSGGALETQYF
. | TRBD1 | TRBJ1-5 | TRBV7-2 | TGTGCCAGCAGCTTAGGGACAGGACGGATCGATCAGCCCCAGCATTTT | CASSLGTGRIDQPQHF
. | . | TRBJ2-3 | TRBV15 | TGTGCCACCAGCAGGGTTTACCGGGATACGCAGTATTTT | CATSRVYRDTQYF
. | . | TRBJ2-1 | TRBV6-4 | TGTGCCAGCAGTGAGGAGGCAGGGGCCTACAATGAGCAGTTCTTC | CASSEEAGAYNEQFF